This entry is about one TCR beta chain. Its antigen is as yet unknown. With V trimmed by 6 bases and J by 0 bases, 7 bases remained unmatched. Germline V gives CDR1 LNHDA, CDR2 SQIVND (reference sequence). CDR3 length equals 15 residues. This sample is part of a study of vaccination effects on CD4 cells after COVID-19. Across the whole study: Participants got two doses of BNT162b2 or mRNA-1273 vaccine. Both of the two convalescent patients gave a sample, one 16 days and one a week before vaccination.

Prior to sequencing, the ViraFEST assay stimulated PBMC with viral peptide pools, which expanded the antigen-specific CD4+ T cells. The culture ran for roughly ten days before CD4+ T cells were isolated. It was between March and December 2020 that the person had a SARS-CoV-2 infection confirmed by PCR. With an HIV-1 Nef peptide pool, the negative control culture was set up. Assay used: immunoSEQ multiplex PCR; TCRdb lists only in-frame clones, some missing. The table lists 45,000 to 70,000 clones, around 80% of them singletons. The source was CD4+ T cells from PBMCs cultured with HIV peptides, collected before COVID-19 vaccination. Subset indicated: HIV-1 Nef peptide pool negative control/reference culture. This clonotype was sampled from a human donor who had a prior SARS-CoV-2 infection. This chain connects TRBV19 to TRBJ2-7; 8 bases agree with TRBD2. The CDR3 here is CASRRTSTNSYEQYF. The CDR3 DNA follows: TGTGCCAGTAGGAGGACTAGCACAAACTCCTACGAGCAGTACTTC.